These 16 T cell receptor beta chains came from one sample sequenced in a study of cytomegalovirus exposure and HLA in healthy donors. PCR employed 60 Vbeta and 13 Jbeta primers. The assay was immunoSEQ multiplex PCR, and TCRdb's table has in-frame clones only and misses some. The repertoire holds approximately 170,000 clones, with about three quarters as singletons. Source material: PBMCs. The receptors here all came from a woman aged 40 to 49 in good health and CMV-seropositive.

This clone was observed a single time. CDR3 sequence: CASSILQGTLNYGYTF. In DNA, the CDR3 is TGTGCCAGTAGTATTCTGCAGGGTACCCTAAACTATGGCTACACCTTC. The rearrangement uses TRBV19 and TRBJ1-2; TRBD1 is a possible D gene (5 bases). V was clipped by 3 bases and J by 2 bases, with 16 bases between them. This CDR3 has 16 amino acids. CDR1 and CDR2 from the germline V gene are LNHDA and SQIVND (reference sequence).

The CDR3 nucleotides read TGTGCCAGCAGCCAAGAAGAGAGAAAACTGTTTTTT. This translates into CASSQEERKLFF. The chain carries TRBV14 and TRBJ1-4; D remains unclear. This CDR3 has 12 residues. V lost 0 bases, J lost 10 bases, and 6 bases lay in between. From germline, CDR1 is SGHDN and CDR2 FVKESK.

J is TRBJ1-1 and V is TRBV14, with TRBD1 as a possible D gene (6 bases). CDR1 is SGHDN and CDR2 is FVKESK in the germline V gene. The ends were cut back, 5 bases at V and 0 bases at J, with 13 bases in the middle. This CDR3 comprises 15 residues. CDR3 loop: CASSSLDRLNTEAFF. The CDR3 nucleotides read TGTGCCAGCAGCTCTTTGGACAGACTGAACACTGAAGCTTTCTTT.

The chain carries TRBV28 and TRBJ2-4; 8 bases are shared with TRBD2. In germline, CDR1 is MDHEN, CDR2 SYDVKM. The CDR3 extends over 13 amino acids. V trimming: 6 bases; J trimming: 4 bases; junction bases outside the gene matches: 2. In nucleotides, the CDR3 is TGTGCCAGCAGCCCGGGGGGGAAAAACATTCAGTACTTC. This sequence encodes CASSPGGKNIQYF.

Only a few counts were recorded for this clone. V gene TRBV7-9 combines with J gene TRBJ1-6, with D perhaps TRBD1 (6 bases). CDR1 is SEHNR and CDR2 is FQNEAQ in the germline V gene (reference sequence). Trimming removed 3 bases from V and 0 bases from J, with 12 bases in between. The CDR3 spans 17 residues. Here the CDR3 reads CASSFGQQSSYNSPLHF. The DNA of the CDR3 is TGTGCCAGCAGCTTCGGACAGCAGAGCTCCTATAATTCACCCCTCCACTTT.

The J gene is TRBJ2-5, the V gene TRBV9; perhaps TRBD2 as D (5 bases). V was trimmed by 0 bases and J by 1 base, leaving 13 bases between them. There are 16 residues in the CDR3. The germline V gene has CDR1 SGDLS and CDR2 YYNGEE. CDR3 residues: CASSVGSSSGQETQYF. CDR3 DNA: TGTGCCAGCAGCGTAGGGTCTAGCAGCGGCCAAGAGACCCAGTACTTC.

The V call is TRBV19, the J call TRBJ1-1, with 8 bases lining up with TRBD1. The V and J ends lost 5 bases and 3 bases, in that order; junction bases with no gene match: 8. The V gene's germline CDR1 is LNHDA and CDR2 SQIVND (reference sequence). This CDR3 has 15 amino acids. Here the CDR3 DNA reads TGTGCCAGTAGTCTACAGGGGGTTCGAGACACTGAAGCTTTCTTT. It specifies CASSLQGVRDTEAFF. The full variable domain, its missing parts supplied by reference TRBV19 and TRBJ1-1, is DGGITQSPKYLFRKEGQNVTLSCEQNLNHDAMYWYRQDPGQGLRLIYYSQIVNDFQKGDIAEGYSVSREKKESFPLTVTSAQKNPTAFYLCASSLQGVRDTEAFFGQGTRLTVV.

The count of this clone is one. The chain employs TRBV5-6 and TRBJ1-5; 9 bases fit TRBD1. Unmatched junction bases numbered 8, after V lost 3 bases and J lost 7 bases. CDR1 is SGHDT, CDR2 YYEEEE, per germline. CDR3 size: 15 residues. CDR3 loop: CASSSGQGLGQPQHF. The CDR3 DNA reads TGTGCCAGCAGCTCCGGACAGGGGTTAGGGCAGCCCCAGCATTTT.

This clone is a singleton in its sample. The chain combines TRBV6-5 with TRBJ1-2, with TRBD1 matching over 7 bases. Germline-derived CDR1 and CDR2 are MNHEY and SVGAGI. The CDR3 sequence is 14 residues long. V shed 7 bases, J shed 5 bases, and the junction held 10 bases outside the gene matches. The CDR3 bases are TGTGCCAGCACTAGACAGGGCAGACTTTATGGCTACACCTTC. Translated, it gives CASTRQGRLYGYTF.

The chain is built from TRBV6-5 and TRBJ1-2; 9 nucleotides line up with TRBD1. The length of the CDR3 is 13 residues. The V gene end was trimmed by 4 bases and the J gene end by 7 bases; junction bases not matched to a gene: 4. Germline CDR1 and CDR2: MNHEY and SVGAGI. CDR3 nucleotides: TGTGCCAGCAGTTCAGGGGACAGGGCTGGCTACACCTTC. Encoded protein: CASSSGDRAGYTF.

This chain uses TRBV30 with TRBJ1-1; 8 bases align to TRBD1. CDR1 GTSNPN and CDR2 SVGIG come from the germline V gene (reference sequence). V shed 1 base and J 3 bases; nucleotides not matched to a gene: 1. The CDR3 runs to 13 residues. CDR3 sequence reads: CAWSGGQDTEAFF. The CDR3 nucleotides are TGTGCCTGGAGTGGGGGACAGGACACTGAAGCTTTCTTT. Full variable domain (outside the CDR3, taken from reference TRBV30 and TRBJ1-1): SQTIHQWPATLVQPVGSPLSLECTVEGTSNPNLYWYRQAAGRGLQLLFYSVGIGQISSEVPQNLSASRPQDRQFILSSKKLLLSDSGFYLCAWSGGQDTEAFFGQGTRLTVV.

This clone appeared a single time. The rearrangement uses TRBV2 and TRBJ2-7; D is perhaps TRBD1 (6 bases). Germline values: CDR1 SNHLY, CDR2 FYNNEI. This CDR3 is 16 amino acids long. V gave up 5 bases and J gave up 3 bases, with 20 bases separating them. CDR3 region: CASSQRTGTSLYEQYF. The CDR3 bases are TGTGCCAGCAGTCAGCGCACCGGGACATCCCTCTACGAGCAGTACTTC.

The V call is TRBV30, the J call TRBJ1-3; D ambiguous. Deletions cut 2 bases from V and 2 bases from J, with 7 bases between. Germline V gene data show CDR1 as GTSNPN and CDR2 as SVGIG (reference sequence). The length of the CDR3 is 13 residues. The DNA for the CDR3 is TGTGCCTGGAGTATACAACCTGGAAACACCATATATTTT. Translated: CAWSIQPGNTIYF.

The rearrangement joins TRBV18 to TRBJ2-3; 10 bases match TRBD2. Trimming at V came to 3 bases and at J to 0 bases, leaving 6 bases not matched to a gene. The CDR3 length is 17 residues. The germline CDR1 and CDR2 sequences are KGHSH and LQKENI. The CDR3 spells CASSPLQREGSTDTQYF. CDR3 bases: TGTGCCAGCTCACCCCTCCAGCGGGAGGGAAGCACAGATACGCAGTATTTT.

CDR3 amino acids: CASSLWQGGLNEQFF. The CDR3 nucleotides are TGCGCCAGCAGCTTGTGGCAGGGAGGGCTCAATGAGCAGTTCTTC. The chain joins TRBV5-1 to TRBJ2-1; TRBD2 matches at 7 bases. The CDR3 extends over 15 amino acids. V lost 1 base, J lost 6 bases, and 7 bases stayed unmatched. The germline gives CDR1 SGHRS, CDR2 YFSETQ. The entire variable domain, with the rest obtained from reference TRBV5-1 and TRBJ2-1, is as follows: KAGVTQTPRYLIKTRGQQVTLSCSPISGHRSVSWYQQTPGQGLQFLFEYFSETQRNKGNFPGRFSGRQFSNSRSEMNVSTLELGDSALYLCASSLWQGGLNEQFFGPGTRLTVL.

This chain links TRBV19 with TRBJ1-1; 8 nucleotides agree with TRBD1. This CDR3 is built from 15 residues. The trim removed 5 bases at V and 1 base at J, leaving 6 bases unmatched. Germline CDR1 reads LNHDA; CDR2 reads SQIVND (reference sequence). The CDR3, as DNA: TGTGCCAGTAGTTTAACAGGGGGGCGGAACACTGAAGCTTTCTTT. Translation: CASSLTGGRNTEAFF.